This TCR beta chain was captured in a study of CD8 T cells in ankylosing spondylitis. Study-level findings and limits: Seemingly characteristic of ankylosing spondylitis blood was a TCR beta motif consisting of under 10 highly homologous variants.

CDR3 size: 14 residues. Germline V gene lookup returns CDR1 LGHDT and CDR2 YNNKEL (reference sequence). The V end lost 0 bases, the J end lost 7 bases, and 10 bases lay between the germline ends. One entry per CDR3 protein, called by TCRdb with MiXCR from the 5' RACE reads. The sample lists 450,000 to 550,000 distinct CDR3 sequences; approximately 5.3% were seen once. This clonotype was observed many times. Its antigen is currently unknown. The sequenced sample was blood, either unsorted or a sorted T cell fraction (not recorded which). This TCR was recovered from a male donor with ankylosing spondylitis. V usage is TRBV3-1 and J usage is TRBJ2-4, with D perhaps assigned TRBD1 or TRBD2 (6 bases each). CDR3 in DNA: TGTGCCAGCAGCCAAGACTCGGGGGCGAACATTCAGTACTTC. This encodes CASSQDSGANIQYF.